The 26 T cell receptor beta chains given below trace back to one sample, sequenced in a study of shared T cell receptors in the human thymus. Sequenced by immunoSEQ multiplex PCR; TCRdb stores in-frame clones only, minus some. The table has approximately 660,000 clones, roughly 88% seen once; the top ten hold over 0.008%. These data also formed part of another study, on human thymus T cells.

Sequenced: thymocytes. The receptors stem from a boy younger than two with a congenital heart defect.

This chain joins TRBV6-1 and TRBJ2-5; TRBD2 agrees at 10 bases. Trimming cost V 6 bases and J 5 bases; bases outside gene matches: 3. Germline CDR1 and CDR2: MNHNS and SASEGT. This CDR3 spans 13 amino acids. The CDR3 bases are TGTGCCAGCAGGGGTAGCGGGAGGGAGACCCAGTACTTC. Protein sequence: CASRGSGRETQYF.

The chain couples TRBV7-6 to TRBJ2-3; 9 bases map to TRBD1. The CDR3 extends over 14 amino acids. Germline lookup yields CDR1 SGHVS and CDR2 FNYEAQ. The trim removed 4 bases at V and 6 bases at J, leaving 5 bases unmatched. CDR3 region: CASSSTGGNDTQYF. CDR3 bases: TGTGCCAGCAGCTCTACAGGGGGCAACGATACGCAGTATTTT.

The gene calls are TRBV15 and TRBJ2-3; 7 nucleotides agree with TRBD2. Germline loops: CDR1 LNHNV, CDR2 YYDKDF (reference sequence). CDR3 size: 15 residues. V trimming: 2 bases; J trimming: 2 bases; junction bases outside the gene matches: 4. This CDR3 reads CATSRIGLVTDTQYF. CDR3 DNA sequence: TGTGCCACCAGCAGAATCGGACTAGTCACAGATACGCAGTATTTT. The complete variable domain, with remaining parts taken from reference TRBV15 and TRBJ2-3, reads DAMVIQNPRYQVTQFGKPVTLSCSQTLNHNVMYWYQQKSSQAPKLLFHYYDKDFNNEADTPDNFQSRRPNTSFCFLDIRSPGLGDTAMYLCATSRIGLVTDTQYFGPGTRLTVL.

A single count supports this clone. CDR3 sequence reads: CASSQDESERTTEAFF. CDR3 nucleotides: TGCGCCAGCAGCCAAGATGAATCGGAAAGGACTACTGAAGCTTTCTTT. The J gene is TRBJ1-1, the V gene TRBV4-1; D not resolved. V was cut by 0 bases and J by 5 bases, with 16 bases left in between. Germline V lookup: CDR1 MGHRA, CDR2 YSYEKL. The length of the CDR3 is 16 residues.

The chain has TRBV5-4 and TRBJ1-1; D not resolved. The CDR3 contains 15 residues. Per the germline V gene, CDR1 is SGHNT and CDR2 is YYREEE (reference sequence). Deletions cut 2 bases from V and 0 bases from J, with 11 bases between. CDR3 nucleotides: TGTGCCAGCAGCTTTCAACAGAGAATGAACACTGAAGCTTTCTTT. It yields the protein CASSFQQRMNTEAFF.

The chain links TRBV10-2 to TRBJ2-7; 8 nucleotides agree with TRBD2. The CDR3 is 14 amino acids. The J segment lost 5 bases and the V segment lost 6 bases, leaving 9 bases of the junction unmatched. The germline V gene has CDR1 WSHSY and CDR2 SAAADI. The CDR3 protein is CASRAGTSGHEQYF. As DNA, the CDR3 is TGCGCCAGCAGAGCCGGGACTAGTGGCCACGAGCAGTACTTC.

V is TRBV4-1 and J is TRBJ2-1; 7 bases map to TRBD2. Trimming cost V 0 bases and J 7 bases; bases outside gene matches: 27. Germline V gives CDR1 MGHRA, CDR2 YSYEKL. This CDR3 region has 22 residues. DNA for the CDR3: TGCGCCAGCAGCCAAGAATTTCTTGGGCGGTACCCTAAGCGGCGGGAGAAGAATGAGCAGTTCTTC. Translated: CASSQEFLGRYPKRREKNEQFF.

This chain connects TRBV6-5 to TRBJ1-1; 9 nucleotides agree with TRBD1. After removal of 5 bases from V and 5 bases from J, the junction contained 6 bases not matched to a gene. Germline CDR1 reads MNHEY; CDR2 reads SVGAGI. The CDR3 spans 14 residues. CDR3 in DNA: TGTGCCAGCAGTCAGGACAGGGGAAGGACTGAAGCTTTCTTT. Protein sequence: CASSQDRGRTEAFF.

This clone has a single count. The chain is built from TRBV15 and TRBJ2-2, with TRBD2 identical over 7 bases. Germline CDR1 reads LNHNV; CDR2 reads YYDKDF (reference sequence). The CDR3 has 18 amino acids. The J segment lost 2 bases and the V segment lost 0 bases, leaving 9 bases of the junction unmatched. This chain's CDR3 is CATSRDEFASGNTGELFF. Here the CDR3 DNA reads TGTGCCACCAGCAGAGATGAATTCGCTAGCGGTAACACCGGGGAGCTGTTTTTT.

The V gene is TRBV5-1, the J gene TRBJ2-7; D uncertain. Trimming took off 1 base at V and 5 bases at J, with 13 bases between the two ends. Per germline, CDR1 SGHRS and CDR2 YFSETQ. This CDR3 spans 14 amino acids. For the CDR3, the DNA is TGCGCCAGCAGCTTGCTCCCGGTTCGGGACGAGCAGTACTTC. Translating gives CASSLLPVRDEQYF. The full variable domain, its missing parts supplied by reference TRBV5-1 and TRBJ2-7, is KAGVTQTPRYLIKTRGQQVTLSCSPISGHRSVSWYQQTPGQGLQFLFEYFSETQRNKGNFPGRFSGRQFSNSRSEMNVSTLELGDSALYLCASSLLPVRDEQYFGPGTRLTVT.

The CDR3 nucleotides read TGTGCCACCGGACGGGGATTTGGCTATGGCTACACCTTC. Translation gives CATGRGFGYGYTF. This rearrangement joins TRBV10-3 to TRBJ1-2; D remains ambiguous. Germline V CDR1 and CDR2: ENHRY, SYGVKD. The CDR3 runs 13 residues. V lost 10 bases and J lost 4, with 16 bases in between.

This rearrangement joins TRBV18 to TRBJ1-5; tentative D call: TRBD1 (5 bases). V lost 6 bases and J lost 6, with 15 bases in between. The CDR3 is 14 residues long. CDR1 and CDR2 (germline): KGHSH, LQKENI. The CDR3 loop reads CASSLSWGVQPQHF. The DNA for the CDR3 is TGTGCCAGCTCCCTAAGCTGGGGGGTTCAGCCCCAGCATTTT.

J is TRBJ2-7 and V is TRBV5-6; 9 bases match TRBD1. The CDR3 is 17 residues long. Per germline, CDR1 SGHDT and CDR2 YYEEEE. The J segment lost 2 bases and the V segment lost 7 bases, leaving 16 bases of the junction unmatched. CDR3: CASSWGQGRDRAYEQYF. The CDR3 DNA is TGTGCCAGCTCTTGGGGCCAGGGACGGGACAGGGCCTACGAGCAGTACTTC.

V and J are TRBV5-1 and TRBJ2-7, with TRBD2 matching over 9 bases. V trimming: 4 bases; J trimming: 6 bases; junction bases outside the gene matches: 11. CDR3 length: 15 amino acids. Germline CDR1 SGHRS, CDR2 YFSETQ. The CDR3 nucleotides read TGCGCCAGCAGCCCTGACCATGGACTAGCGAGCGAGCAGTACTTC. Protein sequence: CASSPDHGLASEQYF.

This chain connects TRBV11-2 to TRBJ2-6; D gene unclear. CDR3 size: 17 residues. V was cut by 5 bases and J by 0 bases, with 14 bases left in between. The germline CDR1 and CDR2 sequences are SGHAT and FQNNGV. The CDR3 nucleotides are TGTGCCAGCAGCGGTCGACACCGAAGCTCTGGGGCCAACGTCCTGACTTTC. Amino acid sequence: CASSGRHRSSGANVLTF.

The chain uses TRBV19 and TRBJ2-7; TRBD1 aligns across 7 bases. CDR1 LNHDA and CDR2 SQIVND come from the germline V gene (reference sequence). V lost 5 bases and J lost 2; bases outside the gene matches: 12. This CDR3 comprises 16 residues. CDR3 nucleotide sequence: TGTGCCAGTAGTGCCCACTGGACAGGACGGACCTACGAGCAGTACTTC. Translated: CASSAHWTGRTYEQYF. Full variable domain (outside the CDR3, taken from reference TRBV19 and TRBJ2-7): DGGITQSPKYLFRKEGQNVTLSCEQNLNHDAMYWYRQDPGQGLRLIYYSQIVNDFQKGDIAEGYSVSREKKESFPLTVTSAQKNPTAFYLCASSAHWTGRTYEQYFGPGTRLTVT.

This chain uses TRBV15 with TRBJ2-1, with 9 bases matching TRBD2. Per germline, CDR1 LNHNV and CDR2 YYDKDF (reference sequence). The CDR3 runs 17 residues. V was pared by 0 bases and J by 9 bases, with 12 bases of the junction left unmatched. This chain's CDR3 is CATSRDRAPSGATEQFF. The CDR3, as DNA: TGTGCCACCAGCAGAGATAGGGCACCTAGCGGGGCCACTGAGCAGTTCTTC.

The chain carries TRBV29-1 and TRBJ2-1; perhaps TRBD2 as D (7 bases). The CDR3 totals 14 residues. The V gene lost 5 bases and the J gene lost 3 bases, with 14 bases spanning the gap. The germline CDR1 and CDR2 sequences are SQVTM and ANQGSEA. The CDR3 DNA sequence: TGCAGCGTTTGGGGGCGGGAGCTCTACAATGAGCAGTTCTTC. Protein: CSVWGRELYNEQFF.

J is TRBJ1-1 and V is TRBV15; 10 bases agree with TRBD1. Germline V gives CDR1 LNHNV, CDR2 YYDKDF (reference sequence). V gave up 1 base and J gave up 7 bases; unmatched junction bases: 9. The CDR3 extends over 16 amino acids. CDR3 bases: TGTGCCACCAGCAGAGGCCGGGACAGGGGCCTGGATGAAGCTTTCTTT. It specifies CATSRGRDRGLDEAFF.

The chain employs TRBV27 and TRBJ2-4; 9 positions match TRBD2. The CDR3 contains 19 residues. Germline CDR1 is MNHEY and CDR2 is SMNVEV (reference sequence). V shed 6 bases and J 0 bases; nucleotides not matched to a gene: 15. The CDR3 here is CASSPRGTSQILAKNIQYF. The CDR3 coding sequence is TGTGCCAGCAGCCCAAGGGGGACTAGCCAGATCCTAGCCAAAAACATTCAGTACTTC.

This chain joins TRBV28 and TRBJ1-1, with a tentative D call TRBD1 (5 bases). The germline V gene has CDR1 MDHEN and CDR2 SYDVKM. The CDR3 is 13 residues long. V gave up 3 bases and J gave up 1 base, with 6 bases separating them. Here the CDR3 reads CASSLGPNTEAFF. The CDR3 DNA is TGTGCCAGCAGTTTGGGGCCGAACACTGAAGCTTTCTTT.

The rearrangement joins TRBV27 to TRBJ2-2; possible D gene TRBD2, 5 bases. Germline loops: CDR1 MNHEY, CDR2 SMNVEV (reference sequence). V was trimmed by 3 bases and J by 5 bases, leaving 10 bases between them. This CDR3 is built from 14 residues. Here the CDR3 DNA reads TGTGCCAGCAGTTTCCGGGAAAGGACCGGGGAGCTGTTTTTT. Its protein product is CASSFRERTGELFF.

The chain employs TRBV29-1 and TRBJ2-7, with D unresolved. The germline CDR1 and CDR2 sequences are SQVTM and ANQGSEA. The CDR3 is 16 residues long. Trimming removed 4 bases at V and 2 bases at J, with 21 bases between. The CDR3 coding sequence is TGCAGCGTTGGCCCCCCAACCTCGAGGAATCCCTACGAGCAGTACTTC. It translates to CSVGPPTSRNPYEQYF.

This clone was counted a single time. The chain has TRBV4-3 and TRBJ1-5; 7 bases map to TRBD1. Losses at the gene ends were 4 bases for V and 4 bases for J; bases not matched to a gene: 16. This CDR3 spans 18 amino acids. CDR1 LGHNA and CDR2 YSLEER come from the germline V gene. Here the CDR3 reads CASSPRDSFEKGNQPQHF. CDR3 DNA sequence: TGCGCCAGCAGCCCCCGGGACAGTTTTGAGAAGGGGAATCAGCCCCAGCATTTT.

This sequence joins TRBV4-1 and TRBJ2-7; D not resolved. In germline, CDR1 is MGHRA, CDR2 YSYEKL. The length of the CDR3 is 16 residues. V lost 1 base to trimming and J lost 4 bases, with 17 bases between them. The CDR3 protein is CASSQAVGLVVYEQYF. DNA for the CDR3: TGCGCCAGCAGCCAAGCTGTCGGGTTAGTGGTGTACGAGCAGTACTTC.

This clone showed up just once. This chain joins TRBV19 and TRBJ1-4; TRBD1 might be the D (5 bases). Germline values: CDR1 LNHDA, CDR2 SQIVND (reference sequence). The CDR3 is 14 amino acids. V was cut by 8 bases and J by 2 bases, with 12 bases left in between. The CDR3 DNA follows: TGTGCCAGTCGGGGGGTGTCGACTAATGAAAAACTGTTTTTT. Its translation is CASRGVSTNEKLFF.